This is a list of T cell receptor beta chains from one sample in a study of blood T cell repertoires in COVID-19. Here immunoSEQ multiplex PCR was the method, and the copy in TCRdb shows in-frame clones only, minus some. Among 170,000 or so clones, roughly 90% were seen once, and the ten largest hold 6% to 7.5%. The sequenced sample was PBMCs or T cells enriched from blood (not recorded which). The receptor source for this set is a woman aged 45-65 years who had recovered from COVID-19. Both conserved end residues are part of each CDR3. D genes are given only for firm matches. Some rows mark clone size as missing; the rest say once, few, many or name a class of expanded clone.

TGCAGCGCCCAGATGGGGACAGGGGATTCACCCCTCCACTTT CSAQMGTGDSPLHF TRBJ1-6 NA TRBD1 TRBV29-1
TGTGCCAGCAGCAAAGAGTCGCTAGCGGGAGATCCTACAGATACGCAGTATTTT CASSKESLAGDPTDTQYF TRBJ2-3 NA NA TRBV21-1
TGTGCCACCAGTGACACAGGGTTCGAGCAGTACTTC CATSDTGFEQYF TRBJ2-7 NA NA TRBV24-1
TGTGCCAGCAGCTTAGTGCAGGGGGCGAGGATTACCGGGGAGCTGTTTTTT CASSLVQGARITGELFF TRBJ2-2 NA TRBD1 TRBV7-8
TGTGCCAGCAGCCATGGAGCTACAGATACGCAGTATTTT CASSHGATDTQYF TRBJ2-3 NA NA TRBV4-2
TGCAGTGCTAGTGGGAGTAGCGGGGACACCGGGGAGCTGTTTTTT CSASGSSGDTGELFF TRBJ2-2 NA TRBD2 TRBV20-1
TGTGCCTGGAGTCACAGATCCCACAGACAGGACACCGGGGAGCTGTTTTTT CAWSHRSHRQDTGELFF TRBJ2-2 NA NA TRBV30
TGCGCCAGCAGCCAAGTAGCCAGAGCGAACACTGAAGCTTTCTTT CASSQVARANTEAFF TRBJ1-1 once NA TRBV4-1
TGTGCCAGCAGTCGCGGGAGGAGTTTCAATGAGCAGTTCTTC CASSRGRSFNEQFF TRBJ2-1 NA TRBD2 TRBV6-2/TRBV6-3
TGTGCCAGCAGCTTAGCTGGGGCTAGGACAGATACGCAGTATTTT CASSLAGARTDTQYF TRBJ2-3 NA NA TRBV7-9
TGTGCCAGCAGCTTACATGGGACAGCAAACACTGAAGCTTTCTTT CASSLHGTANTEAFF TRBJ1-1 NA TRBD1 TRBV13
TGTGCCAGCAGCTTAGCTCCGGGACAAAATGGGGTCGATCAGCCCCAGCATTTT CASSLAPGQNGVDQPQHF TRBJ1-5 NA NA TRBV7-4
TGTGCCAGCAGTCCCCGGACTAGACCTAGCTCCTACAATGAGCAGTTCTTC CASSPRTRPSSYNEQFF TRBJ2-1 NA TRBD2 TRBV28
TGTGCCAGCAGTCGGCCGGGACAGGGAATCGCCAATGAGCAGTTCTTC CASSRPGQGIANEQFF TRBJ2-1 NA TRBD1 TRBV27
TGTGCCAGCAGCTGGGGGACAGGGAAAAATGAGCAGTTCTTC CASSWGTGKNEQFF TRBJ2-1 NA TRBD1 TRBV5-8
TGTGCCAGCAGCCTCTCTCCGGGGCAGGGGAGGGTCGAGCAGTACTTC CASSLSPGQGRVEQYF TRBJ2-7 NA NA TRBV4-2
TGTGCCAGCAGCCAAAGAACTAGCGGGAGAACAGATACGCAGTATTTT CASSQRTSGRTDTQYF TRBJ2-3 NA TRBD2 TRBV3-1/TRBV3-2
TGCAGCGTTTCTGTAGCGGGGGGCTCTGGAAACACCATATATTTT CSVSVAGGSGNTIYF TRBJ1-3 NA NA TRBV29-1
TGTGCCAGCAGTCCACCGGGACAGCGATGGAGCAATCAGCCCCAGCATTTT CASSPPGQRWSNQPQHF TRBJ1-5 NA TRBD1 TRBV28
TGTGCCAGCAGTTCCGGGACAACCTACGAGCAGTACTTC CASSSGTTYEQYF TRBJ2-7 NA NA TRBV12-3/TRBV12-4
TGTGCCAGCAGCTTGGACAGGGAGCAGCCCCAGCATTTT CASSLDREQPQHF TRBJ1-5 NA NA TRBV5-8
TGTGCCAGCAGCCAGGGACAGGTCTATAATTCACCCCTCCACTTT CASSQGQVYNSPLHF TRBJ1-6 NA TRBD1 TRBV7-8
TGTGCCAGCAGCCAATCGGGGGGAGATGGCTACACCTTC CASSQSGGDGYTF TRBJ1-2 NA NA TRBV3-1/TRBV3-2
TGTGCCAGCAGCTTAACTAGTGGTAAGACCCCATCCAATGAGCAGTTCTTC CASSLTSGKTPSNEQFF TRBJ2-1 NA NA TRBV7-2
TGTGCCAGCAGTTCCCGGTACGAGCAGTACTTC CASSSRYEQYF TRBJ2-7 NA NA TRBV6-2/TRBV6-3
TGTGCCAGCAGTGGAATCGGGACAGGGGTTTCACCCCTCCACTTT CASSGIGTGVSPLHF TRBJ1-6 NA TRBD1 TRBV27
TGTGCCAGCAGCTTGAGGGAGGGCGAGCAGTACTTC CASSLREGEQYF TRBJ2-7 NA TRBD2 TRBV11-3
TGTGCCAGCAGAGGCAGGGGTTCCTACAATGAGCAGTTCTTC CASRGRGSYNEQFF TRBJ2-1 NA NA TRBV6-5
TGTGCCAGCAGCGTCGGGACAGGGGATAATTCACCCCTCCACTTT CASSVGTGDNSPLHF TRBJ1-6 NA TRBD1 TRBV7-2
TGTGCCAGCAGCTCGGGAGGGGTACCAGATACGCAGTATTTT CASSSGGVPDTQYF TRBJ2-3 NA TRBD2 TRBV7-9
TGTGCCAGTAGTATAGATCTTGGGGGACAACGATCACCCCTCCACTTT CASSIDLGGQRSPLHF TRBJ1-6 NA NA TRBV19
TGTGCCAGCAGCCAGCGGGGTATTCTGAACACTGAAGCTTTCTTT CASSQRGILNTEAFF TRBJ1-1 NA NA TRBV5-4
TGTGCCAGCAAGGATGGAGAGATCGGCGGGGAGCTGTTTTTT CASKDGEIGGELFF TRBJ2-2 once NA TRBV7-9
TGTGCCAGCAGCTTGGTGGGCAAGCGGGAGGCAGATACGCAGTATTTT CASSLVGKREADTQYF TRBJ2-3 NA TRBD2 TRBV5-6
TGTGCTAGTGGGCAACCTAGATCAAATTGCACCGGGGAGCTGTTTTTT CASGQPRSNCTGELFF TRBJ2-2 NA NA TRBV12-5
TGTGCCAGCAGCCAATATCGGGGGGCTAACTATGGCTACACCTTC CASSQYRGANYGYTF TRBJ1-2 NA NA TRBV28
TGTGCCTGGAGTCGGACAGGCAATCAGCCCCAGCATTTT CAWSRTGNQPQHF TRBJ1-5 NA NA TRBV30
TGTGCCAGCAGCTTACTCCTAGCGGGTTCCCCCGGGTACAATGAGCAGTTCTTC CASSLLLAGSPGYNEQFF TRBJ2-1 NA TRBD2 TRBV13
TGCGCCAGCAGCGTAATGGGGACTAGCGGGAGCACAGATACGCAGTATTTT CASSVMGTSGSTDTQYF TRBJ2-3 NA TRBD2 TRBV5-1
TGTGCCACCAGGATCCAGAGGTTGAACAATGAGCAGTTCTTC CATRIQRLNNEQFF TRBJ2-1 NA NA TRBV24-1
TGTGCCAGCAGCTTGGTTAGGGAGACTGAAGCTTTCTTT CASSLVRETEAFF TRBJ1-1 NA NA TRBV5-4
TGCGCCAGCAGCTTGACGGACAGGGCAAACAATGAGCAGTTCTTC CASSLTDRANNEQFF TRBJ2-1 NA TRBD1 TRBV5-1
TGTGCCAGCAGTTTGTACCAGGGCAACTATGGCTACACCTTC CASSLYQGNYGYTF TRBJ1-2 few NA TRBV28
TGTGCCAGCAGCGTAGCTCCGGGTGTAAGGTACGAGCAGTACTTC CASSVAPGVRYEQYF TRBJ2-7 few NA TRBV9
TGTGCCAGCAGGGAGGGACAGGGCTATAATTCACCCCTCCACTTT CASREGQGYNSPLHF TRBJ1-6 NA TRBD1 TRBV2
TGTGCCAGCAGCCCTTGGAGGGGGCGGGCCCCGTCCTACGAGCAGTACTTC CASSPWRGRAPSYEQYF TRBJ2-7 NA NA TRBV14
TGTGCCAGCACCCTCCGGGACAGGGAAAACAATGAGCAGTTCTTC CASTLRDRENNEQFF TRBJ2-1 once TRBD1 TRBV7-8
TGTGCCAGTAGTATCCCAAGCGGTGGCTACACCTTC CASSIPSGGYTF TRBJ1-2 NA NA TRBV19
TGTGCCAGTACCCAGCGGGGGGCGATTTTTGGCTACACCTTC CASTQRGAIFGYTF TRBJ1-2 NA NA TRBV19